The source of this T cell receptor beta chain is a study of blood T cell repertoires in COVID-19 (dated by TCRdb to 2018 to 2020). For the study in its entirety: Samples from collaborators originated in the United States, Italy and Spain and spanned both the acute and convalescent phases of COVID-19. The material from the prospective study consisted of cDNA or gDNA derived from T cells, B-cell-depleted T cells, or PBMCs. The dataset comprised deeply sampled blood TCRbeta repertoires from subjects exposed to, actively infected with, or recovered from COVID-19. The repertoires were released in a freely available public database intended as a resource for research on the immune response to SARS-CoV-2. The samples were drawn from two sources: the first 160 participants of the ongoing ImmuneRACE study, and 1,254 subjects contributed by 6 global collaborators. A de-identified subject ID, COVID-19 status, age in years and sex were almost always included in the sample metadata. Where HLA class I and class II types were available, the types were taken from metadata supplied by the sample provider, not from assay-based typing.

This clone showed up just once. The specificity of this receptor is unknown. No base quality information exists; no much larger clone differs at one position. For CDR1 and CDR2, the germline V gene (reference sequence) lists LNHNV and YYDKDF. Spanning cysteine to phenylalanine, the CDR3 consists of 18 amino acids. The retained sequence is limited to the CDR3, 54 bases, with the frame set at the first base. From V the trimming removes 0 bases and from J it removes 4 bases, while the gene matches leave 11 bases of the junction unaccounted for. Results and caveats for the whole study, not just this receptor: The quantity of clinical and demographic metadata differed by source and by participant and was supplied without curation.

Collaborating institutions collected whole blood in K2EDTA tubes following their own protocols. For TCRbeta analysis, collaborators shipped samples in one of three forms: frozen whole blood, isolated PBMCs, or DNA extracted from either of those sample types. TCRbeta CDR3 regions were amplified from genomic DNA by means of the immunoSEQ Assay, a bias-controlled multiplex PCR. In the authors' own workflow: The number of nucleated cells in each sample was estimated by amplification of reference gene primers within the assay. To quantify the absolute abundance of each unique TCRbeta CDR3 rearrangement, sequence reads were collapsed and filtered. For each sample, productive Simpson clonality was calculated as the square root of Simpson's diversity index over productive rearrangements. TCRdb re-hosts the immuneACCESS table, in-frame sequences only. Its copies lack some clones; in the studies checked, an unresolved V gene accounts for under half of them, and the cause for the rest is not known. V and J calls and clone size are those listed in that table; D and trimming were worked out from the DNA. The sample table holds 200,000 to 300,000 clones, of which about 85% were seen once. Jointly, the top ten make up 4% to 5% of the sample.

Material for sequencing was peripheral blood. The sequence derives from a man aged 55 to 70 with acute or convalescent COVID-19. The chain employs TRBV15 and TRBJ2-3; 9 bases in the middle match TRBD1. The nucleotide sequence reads TGTGCCACCAGCAGAGATGTGGGTGGGACAGGGAGTCCAGATACGCAGTATTTT. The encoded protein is CATSRDVGGTGSPDTQYF.